The sequence of this TCR beta chain was determined in a study of early stage breast cancer tumors. Study at large: Average read coverage per sample was around 10-fold.

Study-level findings and limits: Commonly generated sequences made up most enriched TCRB sequences shared between patients. Tumor and normal breast were distinguished via blood comparison in 14 of 16 patients.

Concerning this clone itself: What it recognizes is unknown.

Germline values: CDR1 KGHSH, CDR2 LQKENI. V gave up 3 bases and J gave up 5 bases, with 10 bases separating them. CDR3 length equals 13 residues. Each sample had two DNA replicates, around 0.53 ug blood or about 1.5 ug tissue. The protocol was immunoSEQ multiplex PCR, while the TCRdb copy is restricted to in-frame clones and leaves out a portion. The data hold 50,000 to 65,000 clones, with just over 90% observed a single time. This clonotype was sampled from a person between 65 and 79 years old with breast cancer. The specimen was blood. The V and J genes are TRBV18 and TRBJ1-2; tentatively, D is TRBD1 (6 bases). The CDR3 coding sequence is TGTGCCAGCTCACCGCAGGGGCCTTATGGCTACACCTTC. Its protein is CASSPQGPYGYTF.